This TCR beta chain stems from a study of blood T cell repertoires in COVID-19. Followed over time, Seattle patients had been enrolled while infection was active. V gave up 1 base and J gave up 5 bases; unmatched junction bases: 0. The CDR3 extends over 14 amino acids. Germline V gene sequence: CDR1 SGHDN, CDR2 FVKESK. Per the original data handling: Estimates of nucleated cell counts were drawn from the amplification of reference gene primers. TCRdb's table, derived via immunoSEQ multiplex PCR, lists solely in-frame clones and lacks some. Clone size and V and J calls were adopted from that table, with D and trimming inferred from the DNA. This table has roughly 460,000 clones, roughly 90% appearing once.

Sequencing used peripheral blood. This clonotype was sampled from a man younger than 30 with COVID-19, enrolled during active disease. The gene calls are TRBV14 and TRBJ2-4, with TRBD1 matching over 9 bases. This CDR3 reads CASSQGTGENIQYF. The CDR3 DNA reads as TGTGCCAGCAGCCAAGGGACAGGGGAAAACATTCAGTACTTC.